This is a list of T cell receptor beta chains from one sample in a study of T cells in Graves' hyperthyroidism and ophthalmopathy. Each CDR3 protein gets one entry after TCRdb re-called the multiplex PCR reads with MiXCR. The sample contains about 640,000 distinct CDR3 sequences, around 15% of which appear only once. The specimen was blood. These receptors originate from a woman in her forties or fifties with Graves' ophthalmopathy. CDR3s include the opening cysteine and the closing phenylalanine or tryptophan. Clone size is stated in some rows and not others, as once, few, many or a class when expanded.

j_call	v_call	clone_size	cdr3_aa
TRBJ2-7	TRBV6-1	few	CASSQGAAYEQYF
TRBJ2-7	TRBV12-3/TRBV12-4	many	CASSFLGLAYEQYF
TRBJ2-7	TRBV12-3/TRBV12-4	many	CASRRQGSSYEQYF
TRBJ1-1	TRBV7-9	.	CASSFSGRLETEAFF
TRBJ2-5	TRBV20-1	many	CSARIGLAGEETQYF
TRBJ2-5	TRBV11-2	many	CASSTDRLNFETQYF
TRBJ2-7	TRBV5-1	.	CASSPGGGAYEQYF
TRBJ2-5	TRBV7-2	many	CASSSRVGQETQYF
TRBJ2-1	TRBV24-1	.	CATSDLPRDNEQSF
TRBJ2-1	TRBV14	.	CASSQASGIVAQFF
TRBJ2-1	TRBV5-1	.	CASSLSPGAPYNEQFF
TRBJ1-5	TRBV6-1	many	CASSELRTVSNQPQHF
TRBJ2-5	TRBV27	many	CASSSLASGRRSTQYF
TRBJ2-1	TRBV10-3	few	CANGQGSYNEQFF
TRBJ1-3	TRBV12-5	.	CASGLVLTNSGNTIYF
TRBJ2-1	TRBV20-1	many	CSANRGRNEQFF
TRBJ2-1	TRBV6-5	.	CASSFGRGLYDEQFF
TRBJ1-2	TRBV6-1	many	CASSSTGAGYTF
TRBJ2-5	TRBV11-2	many	CASSLDFRNGETQYF
TRBJ1-1	TRBV18	many	CASSPPTVPNTEAFF